This TCR beta chain was profiled in a study of cytomegalovirus exposure and HLA in healthy donors (dated by TCRdb to the late 2010s). A note on the overall study: According to an earlier analysis of 587 of the donors, some 180 million T cells yielded 117 million unique TCR beta sequences and 276 Gb of sequence data. An early release covering about 600 HLA-typed donors comprised about 300 gigabases of sequencing data and around 80 million unique TCR sequences. Among the 398 genotyped donors, approximately 76% belonged to the genetic ancestry cluster associated with self-reported Caucasian donors. The study aimed to test whether signatures of past pathogen exposure could be identified by cataloging public T cell receptors. The study profiled the T cell repertoires of fewer than 850 subjects by immunosequencing and related them to cytomegalovirus serostatus. In addition to the first cohort of 500 to 850 subjects, a separate validation cohort of approximately 110 different subjects was used. To predict cytomegalovirus infection status, the study combined high-throughput TCR immunosequencing, statistical association of individual TCRs with disease status, and machine learning. A later analysis re-examined previously published TCR beta repertoires from more than 650 donors and added high-resolution HLA genotyping to investigate patterns of TCR occurrence. In the later analysis, no new phenotypic data were used to find candidate immune exposures; instead, reliance was placed on TCR beta sequences and their occurrence across donors. An earlier analysis of around 640 of the donors used high-throughput TCR beta sequencing to judge whether each TCR beta V gene segment behaved as functional or pseudogenic. Donor age, sex, ethnicity and CMV serostatus were collected together with the repertoire data. A later genetic analysis used genome-wide SNP genotypes for about three fifths of the 666 donors, treating that subset as a discovery cohort. All discovery cohort repertoires had been generated using a single sequencing platform. Class I and class II HLA loci were covered by the typing at four-digit resolution. Typing coverage varied by locus: roughly 629-630 donors for A, B, C, DRB1 and DQB1; under 550 for DQA1; approximately 610 for DPA1; about 450 for DPB1. Roughly 5 DR-DQ haplotypes were handled as single units for association and clustering, since linkage in the cohort was strong. Among 350 to 400 genotyped donors of the cohort, an average of roughly 240,000 unique TCR beta nucleotide sequences were sequenced per donor, approximately 20% of them non-productive. Overall results and qualifications from the work: A further reported finding was that TCR beta sequences accurately predicted the HLA-A and HLA-B alleles for most subjects in the first cohort. According to a later genetic analysis, donors in an Asian-associated ancestry cluster had fewer N-insertions in productive TCRs than the approximately 630-donor mean. In a later analysis, TCR association rates were found to vary across HLA loci, with the most associated TCRs seen for DRB1 alleles and the fewest for HLA-C alleles. The study listed 150 to 200 TCR beta chains as associated with cytomegalovirus. Compared with equally common non-associated chains, HLA-associated TCR beta chains in a later analysis were more clonally expanded and had lower generation probabilities. Linkage disequilibrium might explain the correlated functional status among segregating V segments, but an unknown experimental factor could not be excluded. Most CMV-associated TCR beta chains appeared to be HLA-restricted in a later analysis, and the HLA associations seemed to be driven largely by CMV exposure. The classifier was reported to diagnose cytomegalovirus status with high specificity and sensitivity in both the original cohort and the validation cohort. For the cohort, immune exposure information was limited to CMV serostatus. In a later genetic analysis, a missense DCLRE1C variant was associated with V-gene and J-gene trimming of TCR beta chains, and the association was replicated in an independent cohort. Because some donors lacked HLA typing at each locus, the association tests relied only on the typed subset. Strong co-occurrence of HLA alleles, especially DR and DQ, made assigning TCR associations to individual alleles difficult. The earlier analysis of 587 of the donors excluded seventeen rarely observed V segments, including chromosome 9 orphons, because counts were too low. A later analysis reported that several top co-occurrence clusters appeared linked to parvovirus B19, influenza, CMV and Epstein-Barr virus. It was suggested by the authors that the approach could potentially be generalized to other disease states and immunological phenotypes. An earlier analysis of approximately 540 of the donors showed that most TCR beta V segments appeared in productive rearrangements either about 87% or about 30% of the time, which broadly matched IMGT annotations. Across donors, most TCR sequences were observed very rarely, whereas some public TCRs were present in many individuals. Some IMGT-functional V segments, including TRBV6-2 and TRBV6-3, could not be distinguished by the 87-base-pair reads and were therefore excluded. Roughly uniform sequencing depth across donors was assumed in presence/absence analyses, although this assumption may not hold. In vitro tests confirmed that a few of the cytomegalovirus-associated TCR beta chains recognize cytomegalovirus antigens. At a false discovery rate of 0.05, a later analysis linked about 16,000 TCR beta sequences to specific HLA alleles. A cluster of highly shared sequence variants was judged likely to be a technical artifact of the sequencing pipeline. This cohort had only TCR beta chains sequenced, and the lack of alpha or paired-chain data limited which features could be detected.

The CDR3 goes from the cysteine to the phenylalanine over 14 residues. The sequence is cut down to CDR3 DNA, 42 bases in frame from base 1. Relative to germline, V is 2 bases shorter and J is 4 bases shorter, with 12 bases between their ends. From a lookup of the germline V gene (reference sequence), CDR1 and CDR2 are GTSNPN and SVGIG. In total, 630 or so healthy bone marrow donors made up the cohort. At the time of sampling, every cohort member was nominally healthy, though immune exposures that went unrecorded were likely present. The donor was CMV seronegative and was included in the group of several hundred seronegative cohort members. Every donor gave a peripheral blood sample, and the peripheral blood mononuclear cells from that sample were used for TCR beta sequencing. The Qiagen DNeasy Blood Extraction Kit was used to extract genomic DNA from the blood cell samples. The method behind the library was the immunoSEQ multiplex PCR assay. For the multiplex PCR, a mixture combining 60 forward primers for TCR Vbeta segments and 13 reverse primers for TCR Jbeta segments was used. A multiplex PCR assay on genomic DNA amplified the CDR3 region of rearranged TCR beta genes. On the Illumina HiSeq System, the amplified TCR beta libraries were sequenced as 87-base-pair reads. Concerning the study's data processing: In a later analysis, tens of millions of unique TCR beta chains were counted across the 690 or so repertoires, and approximately 11 million of these chains were shared by at least two donors. Raw reads were error-corrected and collapsed into unique sequences by a nearest-neighbor algorithm in which closely related sequences were merged to remove PCR and sequencing errors. Alignment of CDR3 sequences to IMGT reference sequences was used to assign V, D and J gene segments. Each retained sequence needed at least a six-nucleotide match to both a V gene segment and a J gene segment. A rearrangement counted as productive if the CDR3 had no stop codons and remained in frame with V and J, and every other rearrangement counted as non-productive. Following IMGT convention, CDR3 was defined as the stretch from the second conserved V-encoded cysteine up to the conserved J-encoded phenylalanine. In an earlier analysis of around 640 of the donors, sequences lacking an unambiguous match to a single V gene segment were excluded. An earlier analysis of fewer than 750 of the donors classified V segments as functional when productive rearrangements were above 56.7% and as segregating when the standard deviation between donors was above 5%. To diagnose cytomegalovirus status from the catalog of TCR beta chain sequences, a statistical classification framework was built. In a later analysis, V and J genes were assigned by comparing TCR nucleotide sequences against IMGT/GENE-DB human TR gene sequences. Using the TCRdist pipeline, a later analysis assigned CDR3 sequences along with most-parsimonious VDJ recombination scenarios. In a later analysis, each TCR beta chain was defined by its CDR3 amino acid sequence together with its V-gene family, and reads lacking a unique V-gene family were excluded. To address suspected cross-contamination and a sequencing artifact, a later analysis removed 592 highly shared, low-generation-probability nucleotide sequences. For each public chain, a later analysis derived a clonal expansion index from normalized ranks of inferred template counts within each repertoire. In a later analysis, generation probabilities were computed using a VDJ recombination model fitted to out-of-frame rearrangements, and the results were checked against IGoR. A later analysis scored TCR-TCR, TCR-HLA and TCR-CMV co-occurrence with hypergeometric tests, applying a repertoire-size bias correction to TCR pairs. A later analysis estimated false discovery rates by permuting HLA or CMV assignments 20 times. In a later analysis, co-occurring TCRs were grouped with DBSCAN, and TCRdist sequence similarity was added when clustering was performed within HLA-allele-positive subsets. Co-occurrence clustering excluded repertoires with fewer than 30,000 or more than 120,000 public chains, plus five with anomalous nucleotide sharing. TCRdb holds this immuneACCESS table with in-frame rearrangements only. Some clones are missing; in checked studies, unresolved V genes explain under half, and the rest has no known cause. V, J and clone size are taken as reported in that table, and D and trimming were inferred from the DNA itself. In all, the sample holds 85,000 to 130,000 clones, and about 79% of those were seen once. The ten largest account for less than 1.5% of the sample.

Of note for this clone: Its antigen is currently not known. Base-call qualities are not available, and no considerably larger clone is one nucleotide away.

The TCR was taken from a woman aged 18-29 years in good health and CMV-seronegative. The V and J segments used are TRBV30 and TRBJ1-3; TRBD1 could be the D gene, as 5 bases match. Sequenced sample: PBMCs. The DNA is TGTGCCTGGAGTTTGGGGCTGCTCGGAAACACCATATATTTT. This yields the protein CAWSLGLLGNTIYF.